Each of the 17 T cell receptor beta chains below was sequenced from the same sample in a study of T cells in localized non-small cell lung cancer. Here immunoSEQ multiplex PCR was the method, and the copy in TCRdb shows in-frame clones only, minus some. This table has around 31,000 clones, 85% to 95% appearing once. Material: peripheral blood, obtained before any cancer treatment. The receptors were sampled from a woman between 40 and 69 years old with stage I lung adenocarcinoma.

A single count supports this clone. The gene calls are TRBV19 and TRBJ2-7; D might be TRBD2 (6 bases). Trimming left V 3 bases short and J 5 bases short, with 17 bases between. There are 15 residues in the CDR3. Germline V gives CDR1 LNHDA, CDR2 SQIVND (reference sequence). CDR3 DNA sequence: TGTGCCAGTAGTATTTCGGCGGGATGGCTGGACGAGCAGTACTTC. Its translation: CASSISAGWLDEQYF.

The chain employs TRBV5-1 and TRBJ2-3; 9 bases match TRBD2. Germline trimming cut 4 bases from V and 5 bases from J; bases unmatched to any gene: 11. Germline V gives CDR1 SGHRS, CDR2 YFSETQ. The CDR3 sequence is 16 residues long. The DNA of the CDR3 is TGCGCCAGCAGCATTGGACTAGCGAGGTCAATAGATACGCAGTATTTT. This codes for CASSIGLARSIDTQYF.

This chain uses TRBV6-5 with TRBJ2-1; D is uncertain. Germline V gives CDR1 MNHEY, CDR2 SVGAGI. Deletions cut 10 bases from V and 9 bases from J, with 25 bases between. The CDR3 sequence is 15 residues long. The CDR3 loop is CAKKRRASIPTEQFF. The CDR3, as DNA: TGTGCCAAAAAAAGGAGAGCATCCATTCCCACTGAGCAGTTCTTC.

The rearrangement uses TRBV6-1 and TRBJ2-7, with D perhaps TRBD2 (5 bases). Germline V gene sequence: CDR1 MNHNS, CDR2 SASEGT. The CDR3 is 12 residues long. V gave up 4 bases and J gave up 6 bases, with 10 bases separating them. The DNA of the CDR3 is TGTGCCAGCAGTGTAGTAGGGAGCGAGCAGTACTTC. Translating it yields CASSVVGSEQYF.

CDR3 sequence reads: CASSQDTGGEQFF. CDR3 DNA sequence: TGCGCCAGCAGCCAAGACACCGGGGGTGAGCAGTTCTTC. The chain employs TRBV4-3 and TRBJ2-1; tentative D call: TRBD2 (6 bases). Deletions cut 0 bases from V and 9 bases from J, with 9 bases between. Germline V gives CDR1 LGHNA, CDR2 YSLEER. This CDR3 is built from 13 residues.

Here the CDR3 DNA reads TGTGCCAGTAACTTTCGGGGGGCGTTGGGCAATCAGCCCCAGCATTTT. Residues: CASNFRGALGNQPQHF. The V call is TRBV19, the J call TRBJ1-5, with D tentatively TRBD1 (6 bases). This CDR3 comprises 16 residues. The V gene lost 7 bases and the J gene lost 2 bases, with 18 bases spanning the gap. Per the germline V gene, CDR1 is LNHDA and CDR2 is SQIVND (reference sequence).

The gene calls are TRBV5-1 and TRBJ2-3; D remains ambiguous. V lost 3 bases to trimming and J lost 6 bases, with 14 bases between them. The CDR3 runs to 14 residues. Germline CDR1 SGHRS, CDR2 YFSETQ. The CDR3 reads CASSSHAGEDTQYF. The DNA for the CDR3 is TGCGCCAGCAGCTCCCACGCTGGTGAGGATACGCAGTATTTT.

The rearrangement links TRBV18 to TRBJ2-7, with D tentatively TRBD1 (5 bases). Trimming stripped 3 bases from V and 2 bases from J, with 17 bases between. The CDR3 length is 16 residues. Germline V lookup: CDR1 KGHSH, CDR2 LQKENI. The DNA of the CDR3 is TGTGCCAGCTCACCGAGACTGTCAACAGGAACCTACGAGCAGTACTTC. It specifies CASSPRLSTGTYEQYF.

The chain recombines TRBV7-9 with TRBJ1-1, with D perhaps TRBD1 (6 bases). The V gene lost 1 base and the J gene lost 6 bases, with 27 bases spanning the gap. This CDR3 has 19 residues. CDR1 and CDR2 from the germline V gene are SEHNR and FQNEAQ (reference sequence). The DNA of the CDR3 is TGTGCCAGCAGCTTAGAAAGGGGGAAGTGGGATTTCCGTTTCGCTGAAGCTTTCTTT. Translated: CASSLERGKWDFRFAEAFF.

V gene TRBV5-6 combines with J gene TRBJ2-3; unclear D gene. CDR3 size: 14 residues. CDR1 is SGHDT and CDR2 is YYEEEE in the germline V gene. V lost 5 bases to trimming and J lost 2 bases, with 12 bases between them. CDR3 coding DNA: TGTGCCAGCAGAACAAACAGCTACACAGATACGCAGTATTTT. Translated: CASRTNSYTDTQYF.

The chain has TRBV6-5 and TRBJ1-2; 7 bases align to TRBD1. V was pared by 2 bases and J by 4 bases, with 7 bases of the junction left unmatched. This CDR3 contains 15 residues. Per germline, CDR1 MNHEY and CDR2 SVGAGI. The CDR3 region is CASSYGPDRAYGYTF. As DNA, the CDR3 is TGTGCCAGCAGTTACGGGCCAGACAGGGCCTATGGCTACACCTTC.

V usage is TRBV20-1 and J usage is TRBJ2-5, with D unresolved. This CDR3 is 10 amino acids long. V was pared by 6 bases and J by 3 bases, with 5 bases between. The germline CDR1 and CDR2 sequences are DFQATT and SNEGSKA (reference sequence). The CDR3 reads CSALKETQYF. DNA of the CDR3: TGCAGTGCCCTGAAAGAGACCCAGTACTTC.

The gene calls are TRBV7-2 and TRBJ2-3, with D unresolved. This CDR3 has 12 residues. Trimming pared 5 bases from V and 7 bases from J, leaving 10 bases between. Germline loops: CDR1 SGHTA, CDR2 FQGNSA. CDR3: CASSQKWYTQYF. CDR3 sequence (DNA): TGTGCCAGCAGCCAAAAATGGTATACGCAGTATTTT.

V gene TRBV18 combines with J gene TRBJ1-5; D is perhaps TRBD1 (5 bases). The length of the CDR3 is 15 residues. V was clipped by 6 bases and J by 5 bases, with 17 bases between them. CDR1 is KGHSH and CDR2 is LQKENI in the germline V gene. The CDR3 is CASSGAAGGYQPQHF. CDR3 bases: TGTGCCAGCTCGGGTGCGGCCGGGGGATATCAGCCCCAGCATTTT. Filled out from reference TRBV18 and TRBJ1-5, the complete variable domain reads NAGVMQNPRHLVRRRGQEARLRCSPMKGHSHVYWYRQLPEEGLKFMVYLQKENIIDESGMPKERFSAEFPKEGPSILRIQQVVRGDSAAYFCASSGAAGGYQPQHFGDGTRLSIL.

The chain has TRBV6-4 and TRBJ1-2, with TRBD1 identical over 8 bases. J was trimmed by 3 bases and V by 5 bases; bases with no gene match: 5. The CDR3 spans 14 residues. Germline CDR1 and CDR2: MRHNA and SNTAGT. CDR3 sequence reads: CASSPRQGYYGYTF. The CDR3 DNA reads TGTGCCAGCAGTCCGAGACAGGGGTACTATGGCTACACCTTC.

V usage is TRBV5-5 and J usage is TRBJ2-7; a possible D gene is TRBD1 (6 bases). The CDR3 sequence is 15 residues long. Germline CDR1 is SGHKS and CDR2 is YYEKEE (reference sequence). V shed 1 base and J shed 5 bases, with 16 bases lying between them. The CDR3 reads CASSLTGTRNDEQYF. The CDR3 DNA reads TGTGCCAGCAGCTTGACAGGGACAAGGAACGACGAGCAGTACTTC.

The V call is TRBV21-1, the J call TRBJ1-5; no DNA check was done on the table's D call, TRBD1. TRBV21-1 is a recognized pseudogene. This CDR3 spans 16 amino acids. The CDR3 sequence: CASSKSPRQINQPQHF. The CDR3 DNA reads as TGTGCCAGCAGCAAAAGCCCTCGACAGATAAATCAGCCCCAGCATTTT.